Here is one T cell receptor beta chain with its context. Its antigen remains unidentified. Time point defined: baseline, week 1 (first vaccination visit). Stated treatment: pre-vaccination baseline after standard-of-care therapy. Germline trimming cut 5 bases from V and 8 bases from J; bases unmatched to any gene: 8. Germline V gene data show CDR1 as LNHNV and CDR2 as YYDKDF (reference sequence). This CDR3 is built from 15 residues. This specimen comes from a study of a mutant IDH1 vaccine in newly diagnosed glioma. The overall study: Sex among treated patients split around 60% male, about 38% female; mean age was around 40 years. Patients got radiotherapy, temozolomide, or both beforehand, and most got both. Study-wide points: Among top peripheral T cell clonotypes, changes seemed unrelated to pseudoprogression. Overall, 85% to 95% of patients had vaccine-induced immune responses.

This table comes from immunoSEQ multiplex PCR, and its TCRdb copy is limited to in-frame clones, with some not included. The sample includes roughly 35,000 clones, around 85% of them seen just once. The chain recombines TRBV15 with TRBJ1-4, with TRBD1 matching over 10 bases. The clonotype comes from a woman in her thirties or forties with glioma. Sequencing used PBMCs, obtained from a glioma patient treated with radiotherapy, temozolomide or both. CDR3 residues: CATSLQGQGGEKLFF. In DNA, the CDR3 is TGTGCCACCAGCCTCCAAGGACAGGGGGGAGAAAAACTGTTTTTT. The variable domain in full, completed from reference TRBV15 and TRBJ1-4, reads DAMVIQNPRYQVTQFGKPVTLSCSQTLNHNVMYWYQQKSSQAPKLLFHYYDKDFNNEADTPDNFQSRRPNTSFCFLDIRSPGLGDTAMYLCATSLQGQGGEKLFFGSGTQLSVL.